The next 8 T cell receptor beta chains were all read from a single sample in a study of HIV-infected children after antiretroviral therapy interruption. Stated treatment: PENTA 11 planned treatment interruption arm or continuous ART arm. The TCR library was built from RNA with a 3' RACE protocol and unique molecular identifiers. TCRdb itself ran the 3' RACE reads through MiXCR, one entry per CDR3 protein. The sample records roughly 46,000 distinct CDR3 sequences, around 4.7% being singletons. The material was CD45RA+ CD4+ T cells from PBMCs, pooled from several time points, obtained from a donor given antiretroviral therapy, either interrupted or continuous. Subset here: naive CD4+ CD45RA+ CD45RO- T cells. The receptors were gathered from a pool of human donors with HIV.

This clonotype was observed at least ten times. CDR3 amino acids: CASSADRGLEQYF. CDR3 coding DNA: TGTGCCAGCAGCGCCGACAGGGGGCTCGAGCAGTACTTC. V is TRBV9 and J is TRBJ2-7, with 10 bases fitting TRBD1. This CDR3 contains 13 residues. Germline CDR1 reads SGDLS; CDR2 reads YYNGEE. Trimming cost V 3 bases and J 6 bases; bases outside gene matches: 3.

This clonotype was picked up many times. The V and J genes are TRBV2 and TRBJ2-3; maybe TRBD1 (5 bases). CDR1 SNHLY and CDR2 FYNNEI come from the germline V gene. V was cut by 8 bases and J by 2 bases, with 17 bases left in between. The CDR3 totals 15 residues. CDR3 sequence reads: CASGREGAITDTQYF. Written as DNA, the CDR3 is TGTGCCAGCGGTCGTGAAGGGGCCATCACAGATACGCAGTATTTT.

At least ten counts were recorded for this clonotype. The chain joins TRBV28 to TRBJ2-1; D might be TRBD1 (6 bases). Germline assignment: CDR1 MDHEN and CDR2 SYDVKM. Between the trimmed V and J ends, which lost 5 bases and 4 bases, there was a span of 18 bases. The CDR3 runs to 16 residues. The CDR3 DNA follows: TGTGCCAGCAGTGGGCAGGGGTCCCCGCAGTACAATGAGCAGTTCTTC. It encodes CASSGQGSPQYNEQFF.

At least ten counts were recorded for this clonotype. The chain uses TRBV2 and TRBJ1-1; the D gene is possibly TRBD1 (5 bases). Trimming cost V 6 bases and J 5 bases, with 16 bases left between them. Germline V CDR1 and CDR2: SNHLY, FYNNEI. The CDR3 spans 14 residues. The CDR3 is CASRGWGTETEAFF. CDR3 nucleotides: TGTGCCAGCAGAGGATGGGGCACGGAGACTGAAGCTTTCTTT.

This clonotype was found many times. The chain joins TRBV5-8 to TRBJ2-5; D might be TRBD2 (6 bases). Deletions cut 0 bases from V and 2 bases from J, with 11 bases between. The CDR3 spans 15 residues. Germline V CDR1 and CDR2: SGHTS, YDEGEE. The CDR3 region has the DNA TGTGCCAGCAGCTTGGGACGGGGACTTCAAGAGACCCAGTACTTC. This translates into CASSLGRGLQETQYF.

This clonotype was found many times. The chain carries TRBV23-1 and TRBJ2-3, with D possibly TRBD1 on 5 matching bases. TRBV23-1 is designated an ORF whose function remains uncertain. The CDR3 sequence is 18 residues long. Between the trimmed V and J ends, which lost 6 bases and 2 bases, there was a span of 24 bases. The CDR3 is CASRSQQTGREYTDTQYF. CDR3 nucleotide sequence: TGCGCCAGCAGATCACAACAAACAGGCAGAGAATACACAGATACGCAGTATTTT.

J is TRBJ2-7 and V is TRBV9; D unresolved. Germline-derived CDR1 and CDR2 are SGDLS and YYNGEE. This CDR3 comprises 14 residues. V was pared by 0 bases and J by 5 bases, with 12 bases between. CDR3 DNA sequence: TGTGCCAGCAGCGTAGGGACGGATCCCCACGAGCAGTACTTC. Protein: CASSVGTDPHEQYF.

This clonotype occurred a few times. At one boundary the junction diverges from the germline segment, which might be a read error. The gene calls are TRBV7-1 and TRBJ2-1; D might be TRBD2 (7 bases). TRBV7-1 is known as an ORF, though its function is uncertain. The CDR3 spans 14 residues. The CDR3 DNA follows: TGTGCCAGCAGCTCCGTCGGGGGGCAAGTTATTCCGTCCTTC. It encodes CASSSVGGQVIPSF.